This T cell receptor beta chain was captured by sequencing in a study of blood T cells in healthy people across ages. This clonotype showed up just a few times. For the second PCR, which ran for roughly 7 to 11 cycles, a sample-barcoded 5' primer and a J-beta primer mix were used. TCRdb independently ran MiXCR on the 5' RACE reads; one entry per CDR3 protein. The table records 920,000 or so distinct CDR3 sequences, 40% to 45% of them present only once. Every donor gave 9.5 to 10 milliliters of peripheral blood. This sequence originates from a woman aged 55-70 years in good health. The sequencing input was blood.

CDR3 nucleotides: TGTGCCAGCAGCCAAGAAAGGAGACGATATACCGACACAGATACGCAGTATTTT. Translating it yields CASSQERRRYTDTDTQYF. The chain recombines TRBV14 with TRBJ2-3; D remains unclear. Trimming removed 0 bases at V and 2 bases at J, with 18 bases between. This CDR3 has 18 amino acids. Per germline, CDR1 SGHDN and CDR2 FVKESK.